Sequencing of this TCR beta chain was carried out in a study of somatic mutations in cytotoxic T cells in rheumatoid arthritis. Comment on this clone: The antigen remains undetermined.

Per germline, CDR1 PRHDT and CDR2 FYEKMQ (reference sequence). The CDR3 totals 13 residues. Trimming took 3 bases from V and 0 from J, leaving 6 bases between them. Study-level results: Nobody had found out which antigens the expanded CD8+ clones targeted.

This table comes from immunoSEQ multiplex PCR, and its TCRdb copy is limited to in-frame clones, with some not included. This repertoire shows about 23,000 clones, roughly 80% found once; its top ten account for more than 3.5%. The TCR comes from an adult with rheumatoid arthritis. Sequencing input: CD8+ T cells sorted from blood. The rearrangement joins TRBV13 to TRBJ2-7; TRBD2 is a possible D gene (5 bases). The CDR3 sequence is CASSFTSSYEQYF. The DNA for the CDR3 is TGTGCCAGCAGCTTTACTAGCTCCTACGAGCAGTACTTC.